Below are 29 T cell receptor beta chains sequenced from a single sample in a study of control samples from healthy donors and cancer patients. TCRdb's table, derived via immunoSEQ multiplex PCR, lists solely in-frame clones and lacks some. Of 150,000 to 200,000 clones detected, 80% to 90% appear once; the ten largest clones hold roughly 5%. Material for sequencing was blood. Receptors were obtained from a woman aged 25 to 39 in good health.

The chain recombines TRBV29-1 with TRBJ1-1; no reliable D call. There are 12 residues in the CDR3. V was trimmed by 6 bases and J by 8 bases, leaving 16 bases between them. Germline-derived CDR1 and CDR2 are SQVTM and ANQGSEA. The DNA of the CDR3 is TGCAGCGTGCTAGGGAGGGCGTGGGAAGCTTTCTTT. Residues: CSVLGRAWEAFF.

This clone was counted a single time. This chain links TRBV6-5 with TRBJ1-1; D unclear. Trimming left V 2 bases short and J 0 bases short, with 13 bases between. The CDR3 is 16 residues long. Per germline, CDR1 MNHEY and CDR2 SVGAGI. The CDR3 sequence is CASSYDRVGMNTEAFF. The CDR3 region has the DNA TGTGCCAGCAGTTACGATCGGGTTGGCATGAACACTGAAGCTTTCTTT.

The chain joins TRBV29-1 to TRBJ2-1; 11 bases are shared with TRBD2. Germline V gives CDR1 SQVTM, CDR2 ANQGSEA. This CDR3 has 17 residues. Trimming took 2 bases from V and 5 from J; bases not matched to a gene: 11. Written as DNA, the CDR3 is TGCAGCGTTGAATCGGGTCCCGGGACTAGCGGAAACAATGAGCAGTTCTTC. This gives the protein CSVESGPGTSGNNEQFF.

The rearrangement uses TRBV28 and TRBJ1-2; TRBD1 might be the D (5 bases). Germline V gene sequence: CDR1 MDHEN, CDR2 SYDVKM. The CDR3 runs 16 residues. Deletions cut 4 bases from V and 4 bases from J, with 19 bases between. In DNA, the CDR3 is TGTGCCAGCAGTTCCGGACCGAGCGCGGGGCTCTATGGCTACACCTTC. It translates to CASSSGPSAGLYGYTF.

The chain carries TRBV5-4 and TRBJ1-2, with D perhaps matching TRBD1 (6 bases). Between the trimmed V and J ends, which lost 6 bases and 4 bases, there was a span of 16 bases. The CDR3 loop spans 14 amino acids. Germline CDR1 and CDR2: SGHNT and YYREEE (reference sequence). In DNA form, the CDR3 reads TGTGCCAGCATTATACAGGGAAGTGGCTATGGCTACACCTTC. Translating gives CASIIQGSGYGYTF.

In its sample, this clone was seen once. The genes are TRBV24-1 and TRBJ2-1, with 8 positions matching TRBD2. The length of the CDR3 is 16 residues. Trimming at V came to 3 bases and at J to 2 bases, leaving 5 bases not matched to a gene. Germline V gene sequence: CDR1 KGHDR, CDR2 SFDVKD. CDR3 protein: CATSDGNGRAYNEQFF. For the CDR3, the DNA is TGTGCCACCAGTGATGGAAACGGGAGGGCCTACAATGAGCAGTTCTTC.

This rearrangement joins TRBV28 to TRBJ1-5, with TRBD1 matching 9 bases. The junction had 9 bases not matched to a gene; V was cut back by 5 bases and J by 7 bases. CDR3 length: 15 residues. CDR1 is MDHEN, CDR2 SYDVKM, per germline. DNA of the CDR3: TGTGCCAGCAGTCCCATGGGACAGGGAGGCCAGCCCCAGCATTTT. Its protein product is CASSPMGQGGQPQHF.

V usage is TRBV19 and J usage is TRBJ2-2, with a weak D call TRBD2 (7 bases). Trimming pared 4 bases from V and 6 bases from J, leaving 15 bases between. The CDR3 is 15 residues long. Germline V gene sequence: CDR1 LNHDA, CDR2 SQIVND (reference sequence). The CDR3, as DNA: TGTGCCAGTAGTACAATAGGGGGGGACGCCGGGGAGCTGTTTTTT. Protein: CASSTIGGDAGELFF.

This clone was recorded only once. The chain joins TRBV21-1 to TRBJ2-3; the D call TRBD2 from the table was never checked on the DNA. TRBV21-1 is tagged as a pseudogene. This CDR3 is 16 amino acids long. CDR3 nucleotides: TGTGCCAGCAGCAAAGGCGCTAGCGGGGGGTCGGATACGCAGTATTTT. Translated, it gives CASSKGASGGSDTQYF.

The chain is built from TRBV30 and TRBJ2-3; weak D call: TRBD2 (7 bases). The ends were cut back, 8 bases at V and 7 bases at J, with 25 bases in the middle. The CDR3 runs to 15 residues. The germline gives CDR1 GTSNPN, CDR2 SVGIG (reference sequence). For the CDR3, the DNA is TGTGCCCTGGCCCGGGGGGCCCCGCAAGCCCATACGCAGTATTTT. Residues: CALARGAPQAHTQYF.

The V and J genes are TRBV28 and TRBJ2-5; TRBD1 agrees at 7 bases. CDR3 length equals 15 residues. Germline V CDR1 and CDR2: MDHEN, SYDVKM. J was trimmed by 0 bases and V by 2 bases; bases with no gene match: 3. The CDR3 DNA is TGTGCCAGCAGTTTAGGGACAGCGTACCAAGAGACCCAGTACTTC. Encoded protein: CASSLGTAYQETQYF.

V and J are TRBV19 and TRBJ1-1; TRBD1 aligns across 7 bases. This CDR3 region has 15 residues. Losses at the gene ends were 5 bases for V and 0 bases for J; bases not matched to a gene: 6. Germline-derived CDR1 and CDR2 are LNHDA and SQIVND (reference sequence). CDR3 region: CASSFLQGMNTEAFF. The DNA for the CDR3 is TGTGCCAGTAGTTTTCTACAGGGGATGAACACTGAAGCTTTCTTT. The full variable domain, completed using reference TRBV19 and TRBJ1-1, is DGGITQSPKYLFRKEGQNVTLSCEQNLNHDAMYWYRQDPGQGLRLIYYSQIVNDFQKGDIAEGYSVSREKKESFPLTVTSAQKNPTAFYLCASSFLQGMNTEAFFGQGTRLTVV.

In this sample, this clone turned up once. This chain joins TRBV5-4 and TRBJ2-5; 7 bases align to TRBD1. V was clipped by 3 bases and J by 1 base; unmatched bases: 3. The CDR3 covers 14 residues. Germline values: CDR1 SGHNT, CDR2 YYREEE (reference sequence). CDR3 nucleotides: TGTGCCAGCAGCTGGGGGACAGTCCAAGAGACCCAGTACTTC. Protein product: CASSWGTVQETQYF.

This clone was counted between two and nine times. The chain recombines TRBV6-4 with TRBJ2-3, with 9 bases lining up with TRBD1. Looked up from germline, CDR1 is MRHNA and CDR2 is SNTAGT. The CDR3 contains 17 residues. V gave up 6 bases and J gave up 0 bases; unmatched junction bases: 10. CDR3 residues: CASRVTGTGSSTDTQYF. Written as DNA, the CDR3 is TGTGCCAGCAGAGTTACCGGGACAGGGAGTAGCACAGATACGCAGTATTTT.

This chain connects TRBV15 to TRBJ1-2, with 7 positions matching TRBD1. Germline CDR1 reads LNHNV; CDR2 reads YYDKDF (reference sequence). This CDR3 region has 13 residues. V dropped 5 bases and J dropped 6; count of bases not matched to a gene: 6. CDR3 amino acids: CATSRRGKDGYTF. DNA of the CDR3: TGTGCCACCAGCCGCAGGGGGAAGGATGGCTACACCTTC.

The DNA of the CDR3 is TGTGCCAGTAGTATCCGAGACTGGGGCTACACCTTC. Amino acid sequence: CASSIRDWGYTF. V and J are TRBV19 and TRBJ1-2, with D hard to call. V was shortened by 3 bases and J by 8 bases, with 10 bases between the two germline ends. Germline CDR1 LNHDA, CDR2 SQIVND (reference sequence). The CDR3 spans 12 residues.

This rearrangement joins TRBV5-1 to TRBJ1-6; D call uncertain. V dropped 4 bases and J dropped 4 bases, with 15 bases sitting between them. This CDR3 contains 16 residues. Germline CDR1 SGHRS, CDR2 YFSETQ. The CDR3 nucleotides are TGCGCCAGCAGCCTGGTGGGTGGGGAGTATAATTCACCCCTCCACTTT. It specifies CASSLVGGEYNSPLHF.

This chain joins TRBV30 and TRBJ2-5; a possible D gene is TRBD1 (5 bases). V was trimmed by 4 bases and J by 2 bases, leaving 17 bases between them. Germline CDR1 is GTSNPN and CDR2 is SVGIG (reference sequence). The CDR3 consists of 15 residues. CDR3 nucleotide sequence: TGTGCCTGGAAGCTAATGACAGCAAGACAAGAGACCCAGTACTTC. Its protein product is CAWKLMTARQETQYF.

The genes are TRBV5-1 and TRBJ2-7; 14 nucleotides align to TRBD2. Unmatched junction bases numbered 3, after V lost 3 bases and J lost 4 bases. Germline V gives CDR1 SGHRS, CDR2 YFSETQ. The CDR3 contains 15 residues. The CDR3: CASSWGLAGDYEQYF. CDR3 bases: TGCGCCAGCAGCTGGGGACTAGCGGGAGATTACGAGCAGTACTTC.

This clone showed up just once. The J gene is TRBJ1-5, the V gene TRBV28; 7 bases agree with TRBD1. Trimming cost V 1 base and J 5 bases; bases outside gene matches: 2. CDR3 size: 14 residues. Germline CDR1 MDHEN, CDR2 SYDVKM. In DNA, the CDR3 is TGTGCCAGCAGTTTATTACAGGGGTATCAGCCCCAGCATTTT. Its translation is CASSLLQGYQPQHF.

This clone is a singleton in its sample. The V and J genes are TRBV5-1 and TRBJ2-5, with D perhaps matching TRBD1 or TRBD2 (6 bases each). V lost 3 bases to trimming and J lost 1 base, with 13 bases between them. CDR1 is SGHRS and CDR2 is YFSETQ in the germline V gene. This CDR3 is 15 amino acids long. CDR3 protein: CASSWTGAFQETQYF. In DNA form, the CDR3 reads TGCGCCAGCAGCTGGACGGGGGCGTTCCAAGAGACCCAGTACTTC.

CDR3 DNA: TGTGCCAGTATTCGGGACGGACTTATTGAAGCTTTCTTT. This translates into CASIRDGLIEAFF. This chain connects TRBV28 to TRBJ1-1; D might be TRBD1 (5 bases). Germline V gene sequence: CDR1 MDHEN, CDR2 SYDVKM. V lost 9 bases to trimming and J lost 7 bases, with 18 bases between them. The CDR3 has 13 residues.

The V gene is TRBV10-3, the J gene TRBJ2-4; D is unresolved. CDR1 is ENHRY, CDR2 SYGVKD, per germline. The CDR3 has 17 amino acids. Trimming took 3 bases from V and 0 from J, leaving 15 bases between them. This CDR3 is CAISEGPQRLAKNIQYF. DNA of the CDR3: TGTGCCATCAGTGAAGGTCCCCAGCGCCTAGCCAAAAACATTCAGTACTTC.

The chain uses TRBV7-2 and TRBJ2-5; TRBD1 might be the D (6 bases). The length of the CDR3 is 15 residues. The V gene lost 0 bases and the J gene lost 5 bases, with 13 bases spanning the gap. The V gene's germline CDR1 is SGHTA and CDR2 FQGNSA. This CDR3 is CASSLAGQGRETQYF. CDR3 sequence (DNA): TGTGCCAGCAGCTTAGCAGGGCAGGGGCGGGAGACCCAGTACTTC.

The chain combines TRBV6-1 with TRBJ2-6, with a tentative D call TRBD1 (5 bases). Germline V gene data show CDR1 as MNHNS and CDR2 as SASEGT. The CDR3 loop spans 17 amino acids. V lost 3 bases and J lost 0, with 12 bases in between. Here the CDR3 DNA reads TGTGCCAGCAGTGAGAAGCTCAGGGACTCTGGGGCCAACGTCCTGACTTTC. The encoded protein is CASSEKLRDSGANVLTF.

This clone was counted a single time. The chain links TRBV12-3 or TRBV12-4 to TRBJ1-2, with D hard to call. Trimming removed 6 bases at V and 4 bases at J, with 9 bases between. This CDR3 has 12 amino acids. In nucleotides, the CDR3 is TGTGCCAGCAGAGGAACTGGCTATGGCTACACCTTC. Amino acids: CASRGTGYGYTF.

This clone came up once. The V gene is TRBV7-2, the J gene TRBJ2-7, with TRBD2 matching over 15 bases. The CDR3 consists of 15 residues. CDR1 is SGHTA and CDR2 is FQGNSA in the germline V gene. Losses at the gene ends were 2 bases for V and 6 bases for J; bases not matched to a gene: 2. CDR3: CASSLQGLAGGEQYF. In DNA form, the CDR3 reads TGTGCCAGCAGCTTACAGGGACTAGCGGGAGGCGAGCAGTACTTC.

The chain combines TRBV19 with TRBJ1-5; D possibly corresponds to TRBD1 (5 bases). This CDR3 has 14 amino acids. Per germline, CDR1 LNHDA and CDR2 SQIVND (reference sequence). The V end was cut by 3 bases, the J end by 4 bases, with 10 bases between. This chain's CDR3 is CASSMGQQNQPQHF. CDR3 nucleotides: TGTGCCAGTAGTATGGGGCAGCAGAATCAGCCCCAGCATTTT.

The V gene is TRBV28, the J gene TRBJ1-1, with 7 bases lining up with TRBD1. V shed 1 base and J 5 bases; nucleotides not matched to a gene: 7. The germline V gene encodes CDR1 MDHEN and CDR2 SYDVKM. The CDR3 sequence is 15 residues long. The CDR3 here is CASSLSSQGRTEAFF. CDR3 bases: TGTGCCAGCAGTTTATCTTCACAGGGGAGGACTGAAGCTTTCTTT.